Listed below are T cell receptor beta chains from one sample, sequenced in a study of regulatory T cells in long-lasting Graves disease. TCRdb independently ran MiXCR on the multiplex PCR reads; one entry per CDR3 protein. This table holds around 470,000 distinct CDR3 sequences, approximately 15% found once. This sample also appeared in a second study, on T cells in Graves' hyperthyroidism and ophthalmopathy.

The sample in question was peripheral blood mononuclear cells (PBMCs), obtained at new diagnosis, from a patient treated with antithyroid drugs. The receptor set was obtained from a woman aged 45-60 years with Graves disease. The CDR3 runs from the conserved cysteine through the conserved F or W. D genes are given only for firm matches. Expanded clones get a size class; other rows say once, few or many, or leave the size out.

cdr3_nt	cdr3_aa	clone_size	j_call	d_call	v_call
TGCGCCAGCAGCTCCCCGGGCTCCTACGAGCAGTACTTC	CASSSPGSYEQYF	many	TRBJ2-7	.	TRBV5-1
TGTGTCAGCAGTCCGGGGACAGGAAACTATGGCTACACCTTC	CVSSPGTGNYGYTF	.	TRBJ1-2	TRBD1	TRBV27
TGTGCCAGCAGCCCGACAGATACCTACGAGCAGTACTTC	CASSPTDTYEQYF	.	TRBJ2-7	.	TRBV27
TGCAGTGCTAGAGTCCGGACTAGCGGGCCCTCCTACAATGAGCAGTTCTTC	CSARVRTSGPSYNEQFF	few	TRBJ2-1	TRBD2	TRBV20-1
TGTGCCAGCAGCTTATCAGCCTACCAAGAGACCCAGTACTTC	CASSLSAYQETQYF	many	TRBJ2-5	.	TRBV7-9
TGTGCCAGTAGAGTGGATAACTATGGCTACACCTTC	CASRVDNYGYTF	many	TRBJ1-2	.	TRBV19
TGTGCCAGCAGTTCCTACACAGATACGCAGTATTTT	CASSSYTDTQYF	many	TRBJ2-3	.	TRBV7-2
TGTGCCAGCAGCGCCCCGACAGGGCCAGGGGAGCAGTACTTC	CASSAPTGPGEQYF	many	TRBJ2-7	TRBD1	TRBV7-9
TGTGCCACCAGTGATCTCGCGTCGGCCGGGTGCTACAATGAGCAGTTCTTC	CATSDLASAGCYNEQFF	.	TRBJ2-1	.	TRBV24-1
TGTGCCAGCAGGCTATCAGGGGTAGTTTCCGGGGAGCTGTTTTTT	CASRLSGVVSGELFF	many	TRBJ2-2	.	TRBV28
TGTGCCAGCTCATCTTACCAGGGGATTGGGGTTTATGGCTACACCTTC	CASSSYQGIGVYGYTF	.	TRBJ1-2	.	TRBV18
TGTGCCAGCAGTTTACTTTACGGTGAGCAGTTCTTC	CASSLLYGEQFF	many	TRBJ2-1	.	TRBV27
TGTGCCAGCAGCGCGGGAAACTCTGGAAACACCATATATTTT	CASSAGNSGNTIYF	many	TRBJ1-3	.	TRBV2
TGTGCCAGCAGCCGGGGACAGGGGGGATACAACACAGATACGCAGTATTTT	CASSRGQGGYNTDTQYF	many	TRBJ2-3	TRBD1	TRBV7-9
TGCGCCAGCAGCTTGAACGGGGATGAGCAGTTCTTC	CASSLNGDEQFF	many	TRBJ2-1	.	TRBV7-3
TGTGCCAGCAGCGTAGCCGGGACAGGGGGCTACAATGAGCAGTTCTTC	CASSVAGTGGYNEQFF	many	TRBJ2-1	TRBD1	TRBV9
TGTGCCAGCAGTTTAGGGGTCACCTACTCCTACAATGAGCAGTTCTTC	CASSLGVTYSYNEQFF	.	TRBJ2-1	.	TRBV12-3/TRBV12-4
TGTGCCAGCAGATTAGGGACTGACTCCCACGAGCAGTACTTC	CASRLGTDSHEQYF	few	TRBJ2-7	.	TRBV28
TGTGCCAGCAGTTCTTTGTTTGTGGGACAGGGGAATTCACCCCTCCACTTT	CASSSLFVGQGNSPLHF	few	TRBJ1-6	TRBD1	TRBV27
TGTGCCAGCAGCGCCTCTGGGGCCAACGTCCTGACTTTC	CASSASGANVLTF	many	TRBJ2-6	.	TRBV6-1
TGCGCCAGCAGCTTGGAGGCGGGAGCTACCTACAATGAGCAGTTCTTC	CASSLEAGATYNEQFF	many	TRBJ2-1	TRBD2	TRBV5-1
TGTGCCAGCAGTGACCCGACATATACGCAGTATTTT	CASSDPTYTQYF	many	TRBJ2-3	.	TRBV28
TGTGCCAGTAGGTTAGCGGGAGATGCCACCGGGGAGCTGTTTTTT	CASRLAGDATGELFF	.	TRBJ2-2	TRBD2	TRBV19
TGTGCCAGCAAAGCCGGACAGGGGGCTCCTGGAAACACCATATATTTT	CASKAGQGAPGNTIYF	few	TRBJ1-3	TRBD1	TRBV12-3/TRBV12-4
TGCAGCGTTCTCCAGACAGGGGGCGCCGGGGCCAACGTCCTGACTTTC	CSVLQTGGAGANVLTF	few	TRBJ2-6	TRBD1	TRBV29-1
TGTGCCAGCAGCTTAGTGTGGGGGGGGGACTCGAATCACGAGCAGTACTTC	CASSLVWGGDSNHEQYF	many	TRBJ2-7	TRBD2	TRBV11-2
TGCGCCAGCAGATTTGTCGGTGGACAGGAGAGCTCCTACGAGCAGTACTTC	CASRFVGGQESSYEQYF	many	TRBJ2-7	TRBD1	TRBV5-1
TGTGCCAGCAGCACGTCTGCAGGGGTGGGGGAAAATAGTTCACCCCTCCACTTT	CASSTSAGVGENSSPLHF	many	TRBJ1-6	.	TRBV6-1
TGCGCCAGCAGCTTGGCGCGTCTGACAGGGCCGACAGATACGCAGTATTTT	CASSLARLTGPTDTQYF	few	TRBJ2-3	TRBD1	TRBV5-1
TGTGCCAGCAGTTCACTTGCCGGGAGCTCCTACAATGAGCAGTTCTTC	CASSSLAGSSYNEQFF	many	TRBJ2-1	.	TRBV28
TGTGCCAGCAGCACAACAGGGGGCGATGAGCAGTTCTTC	CASSTTGGDEQFF	.	TRBJ2-1	TRBD1	TRBV7-3
TGTGCTAGTGGTTTCCAGGACAGGGGTAGAGAGACCCAGTACTTC	CASGFQDRGRETQYF	many	TRBJ2-5	TRBD1	TRBV12-5
TGCGCCAGCAGCCAGACGGAGGGGTCCTACAATGAGCAGTTCTTC	CASSQTEGSYNEQFF	few	TRBJ2-1	.	TRBV5-1
TGTGCCAGTACCAACCCTGGGGAGGGCCGCGGTTCTGAGCAGTTCTTC	CASTNPGEGRGSEQFF	.	TRBJ2-1	TRBD2	TRBV19
TGTGCCAGCAGTTCCCCGGGCTCAAATGAAAAACTGTTTTTT	CASSSPGSNEKLFF	.	TRBJ1-4	.	TRBV28
TGTGCCAGCAGTGCAAGCGGGAGAGGGTACGAGCAGTACTTC	CASSASGRGYEQYF	many	TRBJ2-7	TRBD2	TRBV12-3/TRBV12-4
TGTGCCAGCAGTTTAGGGCTACTAGCGGGAGGGAACACCGGGGAGCTGTTTTTT	CASSLGLLAGGNTGELFF	many	TRBJ2-2	TRBD2	TRBV27
TGTGCCTGGAGTTGGGGGATCAACTACGAGCAGTACTTC	CAWSWGINYEQYF	many	TRBJ2-7	.	TRBV30
TGTGCCAGCAGTCCCCCGGGGCAGGGGTCGACAGATACGCAGTATTTT	CASSPPGQGSTDTQYF	many	TRBJ2-3	.	TRBV28
TGTGCCAGCAGTATCGCGGGACTAGCGGGGGGAATCTACGAGCAGTACTTC	CASSIAGLAGGIYEQYF	.	TRBJ2-7	TRBD2	TRBV6-1
TGTGCCAGCGTAACAGGGTTTAACTATGGCTACACCTTC	CASVTGFNYGYTF	many	TRBJ1-2	.	TRBV28
TGCAGCGCCCCTATGCCAGAGACCCAGTACTTC	CSAPMPETQYF	.	TRBJ2-5	.	TRBV20-1
TGTGCCAGCAGCTTTGACAGGGGGCTAAATTTAGAGACCCAGTACTTC	CASSFDRGLNLETQYF	few	TRBJ2-5	TRBD1	TRBV7-9
TGTGCCAGCAGTTACTCAACCACCGCCAGGGGCGGCAAAAACATTCAGTACTTC	CASSYSTTARGGKNIQYF	few	TRBJ2-4	.	TRBV6-5
TGCAGTGCTAGAAGGAGGGAAGTAGGGGGAGATACGCAGTATTTT	CSARRREVGGDTQYF	few	TRBJ2-3	.	TRBV20-1
TGTGCCAGCAGCGAGACTAGCGTACCCCTAGACGAGCAGTACTTC	CASSETSVPLDEQYF	many	TRBJ2-7	TRBD2	TRBV9
TGCGCCAGCAGTGATACCGGGACAGGGGCCTACAATGAGCAGTTCTTC	CASSDTGTGAYNEQFF	.	TRBJ2-1	TRBD1	TRBV10-2
TGTGCCAGCAGTTACTATAACAGTGGACTCCCACCGAACACCGGGGAGCTGTTTTTT	CASSYYNSGLPPNTGELFF	.	TRBJ2-2	.	TRBV6-5
TGCGCCAGCAGCCAAGTCGTAGCTAGCGTCGAGACCCAGTACTTC	CASSQVVASVETQYF	few	TRBJ2-5	.	TRBV4-1
TGTGCCATCAGTGTAAACGATATCTCAGGGGGAAGTCAGCCCCAGCATTTT	CAISVNDISGGSQPQHF	many	TRBJ1-5	TRBD1	TRBV10-3
TGTGCCAGCAGCTTAGGGACCGAGCCCTCCTACGAGCAGTACTTC	CASSLGTEPSYEQYF	many	TRBJ2-7	.	TRBV7-2
TGCGCCAGCAGCTTGCGGACTAGCGGGAGGTTCGGGGAGCTGTTTTTT	CASSLRTSGRFGELFF	.	TRBJ2-2	TRBD2	TRBV5-1
TGTGCCAGCAGGGGGGGGGCAGGGGGCATGGCCGGGGAGCTGTTTTTT	CASRGGAGGMAGELFF	.	TRBJ2-2	.	TRBV11-2
TGCGCCAGCAGCCGCCGAGGCGGGGAGGATACGCAGTATTTT	CASSRRGGEDTQYF	.	TRBJ2-3	.	TRBV4-1
TGTGCCAGCAGCGTAGGACAGCAAGAGACCCAGTACTTC	CASSVGQQETQYF	once	TRBJ2-5	.	TRBV9
TGTGCCAGCAGCTTAGTTACGGAATATGGCTACACCTTC	CASSLVTEYGYTF	many	TRBJ1-2	.	TRBV7-9
TGCAGTGCTAGAGATTCTTTAAGAGGAAGGCTACAAAGAAATCCCTCTAGCACAGATACGCAGTATTTT	CSARDSLRGRLQRNPSSTDTQYF	few	TRBJ2-3	.	TRBV20-1